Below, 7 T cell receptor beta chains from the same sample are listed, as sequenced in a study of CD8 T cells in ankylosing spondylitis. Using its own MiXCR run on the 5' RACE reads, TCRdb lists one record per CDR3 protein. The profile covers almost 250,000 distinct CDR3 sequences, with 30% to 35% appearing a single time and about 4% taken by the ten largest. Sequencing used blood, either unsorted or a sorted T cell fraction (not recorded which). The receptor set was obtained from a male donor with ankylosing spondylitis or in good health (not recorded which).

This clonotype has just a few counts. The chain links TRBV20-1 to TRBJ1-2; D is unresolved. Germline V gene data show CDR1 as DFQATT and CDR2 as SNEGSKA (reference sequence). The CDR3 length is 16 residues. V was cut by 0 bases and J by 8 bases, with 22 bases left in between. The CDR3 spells CSARDLSGQEKGGYTF. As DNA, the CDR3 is TGCAGTGCTAGAGATCTGAGCGGGCAGGAGAAGGGCGGCTACACCTTC.

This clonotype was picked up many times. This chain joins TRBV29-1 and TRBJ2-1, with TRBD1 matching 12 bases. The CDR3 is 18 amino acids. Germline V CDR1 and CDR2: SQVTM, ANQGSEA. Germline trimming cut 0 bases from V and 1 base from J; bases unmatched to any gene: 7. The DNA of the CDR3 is TGCAGCGTTGAAGATATCGGGGGACAGGGGGCATCCTACAATGAGCAGTTCTTC. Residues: CSVEDIGGQGASYNEQFF.

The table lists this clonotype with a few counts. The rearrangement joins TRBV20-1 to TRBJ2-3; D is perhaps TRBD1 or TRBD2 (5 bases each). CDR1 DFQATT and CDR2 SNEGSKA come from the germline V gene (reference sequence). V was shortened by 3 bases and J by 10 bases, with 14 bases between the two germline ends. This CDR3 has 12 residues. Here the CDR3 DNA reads TGCAGTGCTAGTACCGGGGCTCGACCGCAGTATTTT. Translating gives CSASTGARPQYF.

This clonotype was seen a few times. DNA for the CDR3: TGTGCCAGCAGCGTACAGTATGGCTACACCTTC. Amino acid sequence: CASSVQYGYTF. V usage is TRBV6-2 or TRBV6-3 and J usage is TRBJ1-2; no definite D call. The CDR3 loop spans 11 amino acids. From germline, CDR1 is MNHEY and CDR2 SVGEGT. Trimming removed 6 bases at V and 5 bases at J, with 7 bases between.

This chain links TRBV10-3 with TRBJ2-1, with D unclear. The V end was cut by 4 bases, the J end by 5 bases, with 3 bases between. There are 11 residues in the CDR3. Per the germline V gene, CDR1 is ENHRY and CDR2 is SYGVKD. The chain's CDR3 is CAISADNEQFF. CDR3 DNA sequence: TGTGCCATCAGTGCTGACAATGAGCAGTTCTTC.

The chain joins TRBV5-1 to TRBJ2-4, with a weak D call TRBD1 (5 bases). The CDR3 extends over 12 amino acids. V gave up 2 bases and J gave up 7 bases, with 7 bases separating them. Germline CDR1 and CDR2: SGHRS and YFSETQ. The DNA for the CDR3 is TGCGCCAGCAGCTTATCAGGGAACATTCAGTACTTC. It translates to CASSLSGNIQYF.

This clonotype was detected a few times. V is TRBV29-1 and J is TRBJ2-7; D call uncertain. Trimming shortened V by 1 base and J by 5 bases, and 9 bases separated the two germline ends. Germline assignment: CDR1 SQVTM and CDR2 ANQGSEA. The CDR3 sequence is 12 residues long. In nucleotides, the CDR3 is TGCAGCGTTGAAGCCGACCGACACGAGCAGTACTTC. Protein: CSVEADRHEQYF.